These T cell receptor beta chains were read from a single sample in a study of vaccination and CD4 T cells after COVID-19. No antigen is known for these receptors. In TCRdb, the PCR reads were re-called with MiXCR into one record per CDR3 protein. The repertoire has some 20,000 distinct CDR3 sequences, 35% to 50% of them found once; the top ten carry about 14%. The sequencing sample was made of CD4+ T cells from blood, cultured in vitro. Source of these receptors: a human donor who had recovered from COVID-19. The CDR3 runs from the conserved cysteine through the conserved F or W. The D gene is left open where the match is weak. Clone size appears in some rows only: once, few, many, or a class for an expanded clone.

>TRBJ2-2|NA|TRBV19|NA
TGTGCCAGTAGTCCCGGGGTTTACACCGGGGAGCTGTTTTTT
CASSPGVYTGELFF
>TRBJ1-5|few|TRBV6-1|TRBD1
TGTGCCAGCGATCGGGACAGCCTCAATCAGCCCCAGCATTTT
CASDRDSLNQPQHF
>TRBJ1-1|NA|TRBV6-5|TRBD1
TGTGCCAGCAGTTACACGATCACAGGGGAATGGGGCACTGAAGCTTTCTTT
CASSYTITGEWGTEAFF
>TRBJ2-2|NA|TRBV12-3/TRBV12-4|TRBD1
TGTGCCAGCGCTAACAGGGACAGGGGACCCGGGGAGCTGTTTTTT
CASANRDRGPGELFF
>TRBJ2-3|NA|TRBV5-1|NA
TGCGCCAGCAGCTTGCAGGTCGGGACAAGCACAGATACGCAGTATTTT
CASSLQVGTSTDTQYF
>TRBJ2-7|NA|TRBV18|NA
TGTGCCAGCTCACCTGCGGGGACGCCCTACGAGCAGTACTTC
CASSPAGTPYEQYF
>TRBJ2-2|NA|TRBV7-2|NA
TGTGCCAGCAGCTTAGACGTCACCGGGGAGCTGTTTTTT
CASSLDVTGELFF
>TRBJ2-2|NA|TRBV6-1|NA
TGTGCCAGCAGGGCCCCGACAGGCAACATGAACACCGGGGAGCTGTTTTTT
CASRAPTGNMNTGELFF
>TRBJ2-2|NA|TRBV7-2|TRBD1
TGTGCCAGCAGCTTAATTGGGACAGGGGGCAGGGAGCTGTTTTTT
CASSLIGTGGRELFF
>TRBJ2-6|NA|TRBV10-3|NA
TGTGCCATCAGTGATCCCACCGGACAGCCGGCGAGGTCTGGGGCCAACGTCCTGACTTTC
CAISDPTGQPARSGANVLTF
>TRBJ2-1|NA|TRBV20-1|TRBD2
TGCAGTGCTAGGACTAGCGGGAGGCCTAACAATGAGCAGTTCTTC
CSARTSGRPNNEQFF
>TRBJ1-5|NA|TRBV6-1|NA
TGTGCCACCGATGTAGGGACTCAGCCCCAGCATTTT
CATDVGTQPQHF
>TRBJ1-4|few|TRBV21-1|NA
TGTGCCAGCCCCCAGGGACAGGAAAAACTGTTTTTT
CASPQGQEKLFF
>TRBJ1-1|NA|TRBV28|TRBD1
TGTGCCAGCAGTCTGGACAGGATTGTTGGCACTGAAGCTTTCTTT
CASSLDRIVGTEAFF
>TRBJ2-5|few|TRBV7-9|TRBD2
TGTGCCAGCAGCCCCGGACTAGCCTTAGAGACCCAGTACTTC
CASSPGLALETQYF
>TRBJ1-1|once|TRBV7-9|TRBD1
TGTGCCAGCAGCCTAGGACAGGGGACAGAAGCTTTCTTT
CASSLGQGTEAFF
>TRBJ2-3|NA|TRBV18|TRBD2
TGTGCCAGCTCACCGGGCGGGAGTTACACAGATACGCAGTATTTT
CASSPGGSYTDTQYF
>TRBJ2-1|NA|TRBV20-1|NA
TGCAGTGCCCAGGGACTCCTCTACAATGAGCAGTTCTTC
CSAQGLLYNEQFF
>TRBJ2-4|few|TRBV7-9|NA
TGTGCCAGCACCACCGTTGGGTTATTGGGAGACATTCAGTACTTC
CASTTVGLLGDIQYF
>TRBJ1-1|NA|TRBV6-1|NA
TGTGCCAGCAGTGTCGGGGGGGATACTGAAGCTTTCTTT
CASSVGGDTEAFF
>TRBJ2-7|once|TRBV4-2|NA
TGTGCCAGCAGCCAGGCCGCCGGGACTCTTTACGAGCAGTACTTC
CASSQAAGTLYEQYF
>TRBJ2-6|NA|TRBV19|NA
TGTGCCAGTAGTATTGACACTTCTGGGGCCAACGTCCTGACTTTC
CASSIDTSGANVLTF
>TRBJ2-2|NA|TRBV7-9|TRBD2
TGTGCCAGCAGACTCCTAGCGGGGGGGACGGCCGGGGAGCTGTTTTTT
CASRLLAGGTAGELFF
>TRBJ2-3|NA|TRBV28|TRBD2
TGTGCCGGCAAACTAGCGGGAGATACGCAGTATTTT
CAGKLAGDTQYF
>TRBJ2-5|few|TRBV27|TRBD1
TGTGCCAGCAGTCTTCGGACAGGGATTGAGGAGACCCAGTACTTC
CASSLRTGIEETQYF